The T cell receptor (beta chain) under discussion was sequenced for a study of blood T cell repertoires in COVID-19. Study in general: COVID-19 samples from acute and convalescent phases originated in the United States, Italy and Spain. T cells, B-cell-depleted T cells, or PBMCs supplied cDNA or gDNA.

Only one count was recorded for this clone. CDR3 length: 14 amino acids. In germline, CDR1 is SGHDT, CDR2 YYEEEE. V was pared by 4 bases and J by 2 bases, with 13 bases between. Original processing notes: From reference gene primer amplification, estimates of nucleated cell counts were derived. Using immunoSEQ multiplex PCR, the repertoire was profiled, and TCRdb retains in-frame clones only, with some absent. The DNA gave D and trimming, while V, J and clone size come from that table. The profile covers hundreds of thousands of clones, with approximately 85% appearing a single time and 5.1% taken by the ten largest.

The sample was peripheral blood. This receptor was identified in a man in his fifties with active or convalescent COVID-19. The rearrangement uses TRBV5-6 and TRBJ2-7; TRBD1 might be the D (6 bases). CDR3 sequence: CASSLGHPAYEQYF. For the CDR3, the DNA is TGTGCCAGCAGCCTGGGACATCCCGCCTACGAGCAGTACTTC.